Listed below are T cell receptor beta chains from one sample, sequenced in a study of cytomegalovirus exposure and HLA in healthy donors. Clones were sequenced by immunoSEQ multiplex PCR, and TCRdb holds only the in-frame ones, with some missing. The sample lists 90,000 to 150,000 clones, roughly nine tenths occurring once. The sequenced material came from PBMCs. These TCRs come from a man younger than 35 in good health and CMV-seropositive. The CDR3 runs from the conserved cysteine through the conserved F or W. A D gene is named only where the DNA matches it firmly. The size entry is marked missing in some rows and otherwise reads once, few, many or a size class.

TRBV5-1	15	-	TRBJ1-2	-	TGCGCCAGCAGCTTGGCTCTTTCCTTTAACTATGGCTACACCTTC	CASSLALSFNYGYTF
TRBV5-6	12	-	TRBJ2-1	once	TGTGCCAGCAGCTTGGAAGCAAATGAGCAGTTCTTC	CASSLEANEQFF
TRBV4-2	16	-	TRBJ2-1	-	TGTGCCAGCAGCCCTTCCCGGGGGTCAAACGGGAATGAGCAGTTCTTC	CASSPSRGSNGNEQFF
TRBV27	16	TRBD1	TRBJ1-1	-	TGTGCCAGCAGTCCCCAGTGGGCTAGACAGGGCACTGAAGCTTTCTTT	CASSPQWARQGTEAFF
TRBV7-2	13	-	TRBJ1-5	-	TGTGCCAGCAGCTTAGACCAGGGGTTGCCCCAGCATTTT	CASSLDQGLPQHF
TRBV4-3	16	TRBD1	TRBJ1-2	-	TGCGCCAGCAGCCCACGGCACAGGGGGAGGGAATATGGCTACACCTTC	CASSPRHRGREYGYTF
TRBV7-8	16	-	TRBJ1-5	-	TGTGCCAGCAGCCTTAAGGAAGGGGGGGGTCATCAGCCCCAGCATTTT	CASSLKEGGGHQPQHF
TRBV6-5	15	TRBD1	TRBJ2-1	-	TGTGCCAGCAGTTACCAGGGGGCGCCAGGGAATGAGCAGTTCTTC	CASSYQGAPGNEQFF
TRBV6-1	17	TRBD1	TRBJ1-1	-	TGTGCCAGCAGTGACACGGAGGCCACAGGGGAGGTCACTGAAGCTTTCTTT	CASSDTEATGEVTEAFF
TRBV19	15	-	TRBJ2-2	-	TGTGCCAGTAGTATGAACCATGGGGCCACCGGGGAGCTGTTTTTT	CASSMNHGATGELFF
TRBV5-1	13	-	TRBJ1-1	-	TGCGCCAGCAGCTTGCGGTCGAACACTGAAGCTTTCTTT	CASSLRSNTEAFF
TRBV2	16	-	TRBJ2-5	-	TGTGCCAGCAGTGAAGCGGGCCCGAGGGACCAAGAGACCCAGTACTTC	CASSEAGPRDQETQYF
TRBV7-8	14	TRBD1	TRBJ1-1	-	TGTGCCAGCGAGACAGGGGATGCCGGGACTGAAGCTTTCTTT	CASETGDAGTEAFF
TRBV4-1	13	-	TRBJ2-5	-	TGCGCCAGCAGCCAATATATGTCTGAGACCCAGTACTTC	CASSQYMSETQYF
TRBV4-1	15	-	TRBJ1-2	-	TGCGCCAGCAGCCCTCCATTAAGCCCTAACTATGGCTACACCTTC	CASSPPLSPNYGYTF
TRBV19	15	-	TRBJ1-3	-	TGTGCCAGTAGTCCAGGGACTTCTTCTGGAAACACCATATATTTT	CASSPGTSSGNTIYF
TRBV11-2	16	-	TRBJ2-5	-	TGTGCCAGCAGCTTATGGGCAGGGCAATCCCGGGAGACCCAGTACTTC	CASSLWAGQSRETQYF
TRBV19	14	TRBD1	TRBJ1-2	-	TGTGCCAGTAGTCGCGAGGGACAGTACTATGGCTACACCTTC	CASSREGQYYGYTF
TRBV7-9	14	TRBD1	TRBJ1-3	-	TGTGCCAGCAGCCCAGACAGGGCGGTGAACACCATATATTTT	CASSPDRAVNTIYF
TRBV6-6	14	-	TRBJ1-1	-	TGTGCCAGCAGTCCCTGGAAGGAGGGCACTGAAGCTTTCTTT	CASSPWKEGTEAFF
TRBV15	15	-	TRBJ1-5	once	TGTGCCACCAGCAGAGATCAAGGACAGAGCCAGCCCCAGCATTTT	CATSRDQGQSQPQHF
TRBV11-3	14	-	TRBJ2-3	-	TGTGCCAGCAGCTTAAACAGGGGGGGAGATACGCAGTATTTT	CASSLNRGGDTQYF
TRBV28	12	TRBD1	TRBJ1-3	once	TGTGCCAGCAGTCCGACAGGGGGCGCCATATATTTT	CASSPTGGAIYF
TRBV11-1	14	TRBD1	TRBJ1-1	-	TGTGCCAGCAGCGGCGACAGGGTGAACACTGAAGCTTTCTTT	CASSGDRVNTEAFF
TRBV25-1	16	-	TRBJ2-1	-	TGTGCCAGCAGTACATCGGGACACTTGTCGTACAATGAGCAGTTCTTC	CASSTSGHLSYNEQFF
TRBV7-2	14	TRBD1	TRBJ2-2	-	TGTGCCAGCAGCTTAGGCCCACAGGGGAGGGAGCTGTTTTTT	CASSLGPQGRELFF
TRBV29-1	13	TRBD1	TRBJ1-2	-	TGCAGCGTTGGGACTAACAGGGGGCACGGCTACACCTTC	CSVGTNRGHGYTF
TRBV9	15	-	TRBJ2-2	-	TGTGCCAGCAGCCCAGCAGGGGCGAGCACCGGGGAGCTGTTTTTT	CASSPAGASTGELFF
TRBV11-2	18	TRBD1	TRBJ2-1	once	TGTGCCAGCAGCTTAGTGGTTTCCGGACAGGGGTACAACAATGAGCAGTTCTTC	CASSLVVSGQGYNNEQFF
TRBV5-1	15	TRBD1	TRBJ2-7	few	TGCGCCAGCAGCCTTAACGACAGGGCAGTCTACGAGCAGTACTTC	CASSLNDRAVYEQYF
TRBV4-3	16	TRBD1	TRBJ2-2	-	TGCGCCAGCAGCCAGGACAGGGGACGTAACACCGGGGAGCTGTTTTTT	CASSQDRGRNTGELFF
TRBV29-1	13	-	TRBJ1-5	-	TGCAGCGTTGCGGGGGATAGCAATCAGCCCCAGCATTTT	CSVAGDSNQPQHF
TRBV7-9	17	TRBD2	TRBJ2-2	once	TGTGCCAGCAGCTTCCTGACTAGCGGGGTTAACACCGGGGAGCTGTTTTTT	CASSFLTSGVNTGELFF
TRBV7-2	14	TRBD1	TRBJ1-5	once	TGTGCCAGCAGCCCTGGGACAGGTCAACGGCCCCAGCATTTT	CASSPGTGQRPQHF
TRBV7-2	14	-	TRBJ1-5	once	TGTGCCAGCAGCTTAGCCAGGGCGAATCAGCCCCAGCATTTT	CASSLARANQPQHF
TRBV9	16	TRBD1	TRBJ1-3	once	TGTGCCAGCAGCGTAGCCAGCAGGGGGCATGGAAACACCATATATTTT	CASSVASRGHGNTIYF
TRBV19	15	TRBD1	TRBJ2-7	-	TGTGCCAGTAGTATAGGAGGACAGGGGAGAGGCGAGCAGTACTTC	CASSIGGQGRGEQYF
TRBV15	17	TRBD2	TRBJ2-7	-	TGTGCCACCAGCAGAGATCTCGGGCGCGGGAGCTCCTACGAGCAGTACTTC	CATSRDLGRGSSYEQYF
TRBV5-1	11	-	TRBJ1-1	-	TGCGCCAGCAGCCAGACAGGAGAAGCTTTCTTT	CASSQTGEAFF
TRBV7-9	15	TRBD1	TRBJ1-5	-	TGTGCCAGCACCTTGGGGACAGGGGTGGATCAGCCCCAGCATTTT	CASTLGTGVDQPQHF
TRBV5-1	16	-	TRBJ1-3	-	TGCGCCAGCAGCTTGTATCCCCTGAGCTCTGGAAACACCATATATTTT	CASSLYPLSSGNTIYF
TRBV5-5	17	TRBD1	TRBJ1-6	-	TGTGCCAGCAGCTTGGTTGACCAGGGGGCGATTAGTTCACCCCTCCACTTT	CASSLVDQGAISSPLHF
TRBV18	13	-	TRBJ1-1	once	TGTGCCAGCTCACCTGAGCAAGAATCTGAAGCTTTCTTT	CASSPEQESEAFF
TRBV4-1	15	-	TRBJ2-7	-	TGCGCCAGCAGCCAAGAGGCCATTCGTACCTACGAGCAGTACTTC	CASSQEAIRTYEQYF
TRBV5-1	17	-	TRBJ2-1	-	TGCGCCAGCAGCTCTACCCCCGGAGACAGGGGAGGGAATGAGCAGTTCTTC	CASSSTPGDRGGNEQFF
TRBV11-2	13	-	TRBJ1-1	-	TGTGCCAGCAGAGGGGGTGGGGGCACTGAAGCTTTCTTT	CASRGGGGTEAFF
TRBV11-2	14	-	TRBJ2-2	-	TGTGCCAGCAGCTCCGGACAGCTCACCGGGGAGCTGTTTTTT	CASSSGQLTGELFF
TRBV27	16	TRBD2	TRBJ2-3	few	TGTGCCAGCAGGGCTTTAGCGGGGGGGAGCACAGATACGCAGTATTTT	CASRALAGGSTDTQYF